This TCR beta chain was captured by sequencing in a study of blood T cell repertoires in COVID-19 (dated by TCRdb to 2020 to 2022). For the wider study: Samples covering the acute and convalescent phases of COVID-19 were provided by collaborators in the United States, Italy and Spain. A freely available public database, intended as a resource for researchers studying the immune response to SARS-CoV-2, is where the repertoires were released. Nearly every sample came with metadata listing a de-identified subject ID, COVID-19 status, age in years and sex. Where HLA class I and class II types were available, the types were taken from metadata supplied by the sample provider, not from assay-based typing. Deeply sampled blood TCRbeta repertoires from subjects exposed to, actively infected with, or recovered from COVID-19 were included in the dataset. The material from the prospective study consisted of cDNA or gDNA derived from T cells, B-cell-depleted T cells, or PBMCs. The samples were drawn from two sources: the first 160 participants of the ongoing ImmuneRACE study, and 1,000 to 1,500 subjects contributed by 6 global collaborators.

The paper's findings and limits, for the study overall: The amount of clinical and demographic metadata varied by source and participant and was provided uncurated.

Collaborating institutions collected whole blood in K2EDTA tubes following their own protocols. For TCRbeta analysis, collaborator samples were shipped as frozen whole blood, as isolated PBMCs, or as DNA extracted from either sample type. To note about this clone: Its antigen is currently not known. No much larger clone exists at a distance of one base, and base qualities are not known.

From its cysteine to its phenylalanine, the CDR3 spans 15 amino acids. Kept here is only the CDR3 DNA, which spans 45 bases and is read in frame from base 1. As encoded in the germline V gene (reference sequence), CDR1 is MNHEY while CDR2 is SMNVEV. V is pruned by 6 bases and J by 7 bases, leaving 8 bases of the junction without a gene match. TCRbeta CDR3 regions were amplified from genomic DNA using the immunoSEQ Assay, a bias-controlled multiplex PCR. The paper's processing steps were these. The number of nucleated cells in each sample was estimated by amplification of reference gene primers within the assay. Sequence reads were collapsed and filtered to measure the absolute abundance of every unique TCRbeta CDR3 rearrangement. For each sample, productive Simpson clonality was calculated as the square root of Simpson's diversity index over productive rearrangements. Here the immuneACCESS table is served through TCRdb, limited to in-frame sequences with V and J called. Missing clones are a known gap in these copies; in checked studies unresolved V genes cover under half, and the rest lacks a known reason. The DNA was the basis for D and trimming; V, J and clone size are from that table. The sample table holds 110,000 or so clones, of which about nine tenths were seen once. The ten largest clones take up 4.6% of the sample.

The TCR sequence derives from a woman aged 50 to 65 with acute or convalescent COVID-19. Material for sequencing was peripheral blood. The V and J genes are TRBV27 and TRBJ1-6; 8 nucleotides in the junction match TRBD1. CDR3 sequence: CASRNSDRVNSPLHF. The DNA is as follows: TGTGCCAGCAGAAATTCGGACAGGGTGAATTCACCCCTCCACTTT.